This TCR beta chain was captured by sequencing in a study of beta chain features in type 1 diabetes. Study-level points and caveats: Within patients, naive, central memory and Treg TCRB repertoires seemed more similar than within healthy donors. Shortening that was moderate but significant affected the TCRB CDR3s of Type 1 diabetes patients in all four CD4+ subsets.

CD45RO/CCR7/CD25/CD127/CD95/CD27 staining was used to isolate CD4+ naive, central memory, regulatory and stem cell-like memory cells by sorting. This clone was seen only a few times. What it binds is unknown. The CDR3 contains 15 residues. Trimming removed 4 bases from V and 7 bases from J; junction bases left unmatched: 7. Germline assignment: CDR1 MNHEY and CDR2 SVGAGI. What was sequenced were expressed TCRB transcripts, since all of the isolated RNA had been reverse transcribed. Sequenced by immunoSEQ multiplex PCR; TCRdb stores in-frame clones only, minus some. Among 130,000 or so clones, approximately 10% were seen once, and the ten largest hold around 0.7%.

V gene TRBV6-5 combines with J gene TRBJ2-1; 10 bases map to TRBD2. Sequenced: central memory CD4+ T cells from blood. The clonotype was recovered from a man under 40 with type 1 diabetes. The CDR3 spells CASSSPGLASNEQFF. The CDR3 DNA reads as TGTGCCAGCAGTTCCCCGGGACTAGCGTCGAATGAGCAGTTCTTC.